This T cell receptor beta chain was sequenced during a study of T-cell memory formation after mild COVID-19. Study background: There were largely donor-specific TCR clusters.

The TCR alpha and TCR beta cDNA libraries, bearing sample barcodes and UMIs, were generated by 5'RACE using constant-segment primers. MiXCR was run by TCRdb on the 5' RACE reads, yielding one entry per CDR3 protein. Here the sample spans over 120,000 distinct CDR3 sequences, under 25% being singletons. CDR3 length equals 11 residues. CDR1 and CDR2 (germline): SQVTM, ANQGSEA. The trim removed 6 bases at V and 5 bases at J, leaving 0 bases unmatched. Concerning this clonotype itself: Its matching antigen is unknown.

Study-wide points: Still unconfirmed is whether the second-wave clones peaking on day 37 recognized SARS-CoV-2.

The sample comprised PBMCs or a T cell subset sorted from them (not recorded which). This clonotype was obtained from an adult woman who had mild COVID-19 (a few samples of this study predate the infection). Cell type and time point are not known. The V call is TRBV29-1, the J call TRBJ2-5; 10 positions agree with TRBD1. The CDR3 loop is CSVGQGETQYF. The CDR3 DNA reads TGCAGCGTGGGACAGGGGGAGACCCAGTACTTC.